The next 5 T cell receptor beta chains were all read from a single sample in a study of memory CD4+ T cells and cytomegalovirus serostatus. Generated by immunoSEQ multiplex PCR, the TCRdb table keeps only in-frame clones and is missing some. The table shows 56,000 or so clones, with over 80% occurring only once. The sort gate was single viable CD3+CD4+CD8-CD45RO+ cells for memory CD4+ T cells. The sample consisted of memory CD4+ T cells from blood. These receptors were taken from an adult in good health and CMV-seronegative.

The V call is TRBV11-3, the J call TRBJ2-1; 7 nucleotides line up with TRBD2. This CDR3 region has 16 residues. Germline V gives CDR1 SGHNT, CDR2 YENEEA. The J segment lost 5 bases and the V segment lost 4 bases, leaving 11 bases of the junction unmatched. The CDR3 bases are TGTGCCAGCAGCTCCACCTTAGCGGGCCGCCACAATGAGCAGTTCTTC. It specifies CASSSTLAGRHNEQFF.

This rearrangement joins TRBV27 to TRBJ1-2, with TRBD1 identical over 7 bases. The CDR3 length is 14 residues. Germline CDR1 MNHEY, CDR2 SMNVEV (reference sequence). V lost 0 bases and J lost 7; bases outside the gene matches: 5. In DNA, the CDR3 is TGTGCCAGCAGTTTATCGAAGGCAGGGGGTGGCTACACCTTC. Residues: CASSLSKAGGGYTF.

The chain recombines TRBV28 with TRBJ2-7; 7 nucleotides match TRBD2. The CDR3 consists of 15 residues. Losses at the gene ends were 8 bases for V and 0 bases for J; bases not matched to a gene: 10. The V gene's germline CDR1 is MDHEN and CDR2 SYDVKM. The CDR3: CASSLGRASSYEQYF. CDR3 bases: TGTGCCAGCTCCCTGGGGAGGGCAAGCTCCTACGAGCAGTACTTC.

The chain joins TRBV6-1 to TRBJ1-1; D might be TRBD1 (5 bases). Germline CDR1 and CDR2: MNHNS and SASEGT. CDR3 length: 11 amino acids. Trimming stripped 8 bases from V and 4 bases from J, with 8 bases between. The CDR3 coding sequence is TGTGCCAGCGGGGGTCCCACTGAAGCTTTCTTT. It translates to CASGGPTEAFF.

The V call is TRBV18, the J call TRBJ2-2; D perhaps matches TRBD1 (6 bases). In germline, CDR1 is KGHSH, CDR2 LQKENI. The CDR3 is 17 amino acids. V lost 2 bases and J lost 1, with 14 bases in between. The CDR3 loop reads CASSPRSGRGNTGELFF. CDR3 DNA: TGTGCCAGCTCACCAAGGTCGGGCAGGGGGAACACCGGGGAGCTGTTTTTT.